The T cell receptor beta chain under discussion was sequenced for a study of T cells expressing NK-cell markers. Germline CDR1 and CDR2: SEHNR and FQNEAQ (reference sequence). This CDR3 comprises 12 residues. TCRdb re-called the 5' RACE reads and catalogs CDR3 proteins one per entry, DNA excluded. This listing includes about 460,000 distinct CDR3 sequences. The sequence came from a woman aged 50 to 65 in good health. Sequenced sample: blood T cells: a sorted CD56 or NKG2C T cell subset, CD4+ or CD8+ T cells, or bulk PBMC T cells (not recorded which). The genes are TRBV7-9 and TRBJ2-1; with no DNA, the TCRdb D assignment of TRBD2 cannot be verified. The CDR3 loop reads CASRETRDEQFF. The full variable domain, in which reference TRBV7-9 and TRBJ2-1 provide the parts outside the CDR3, is DTGVSQNPRHKITKRGQNVTFRCDPISEHNRLYWYRQTLGQGPEFLTYFQNEAQLEKSRLLSDRFSAERPKGSFSTLEIQRTEQGDSAMYLCASRETRDEQFFGPGTRLTVL.